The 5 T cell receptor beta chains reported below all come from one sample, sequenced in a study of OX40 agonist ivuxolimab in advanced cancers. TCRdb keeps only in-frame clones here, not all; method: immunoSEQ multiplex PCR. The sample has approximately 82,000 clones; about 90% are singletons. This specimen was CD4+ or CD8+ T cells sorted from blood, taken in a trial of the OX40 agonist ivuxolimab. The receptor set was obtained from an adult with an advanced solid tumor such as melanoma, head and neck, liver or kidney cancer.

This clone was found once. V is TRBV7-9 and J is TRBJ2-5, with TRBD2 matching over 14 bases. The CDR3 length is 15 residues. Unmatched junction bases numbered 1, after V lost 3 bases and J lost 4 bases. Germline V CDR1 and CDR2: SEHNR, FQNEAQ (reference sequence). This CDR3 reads CASSLGLAGVETQYF. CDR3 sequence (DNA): TGTGCCAGCAGCTTGGGACTAGCGGGAGTAGAGACCCAGTACTTC. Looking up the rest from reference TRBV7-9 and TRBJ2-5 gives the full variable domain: DTGVSQNPRHKITKRGQNVTFRCDPISEHNRLYWYRQTLGQGPEFLTYFQNEAQLEKSRLLSDRFSAERPKGSFSTLEIQRTEQGDSAMYLCASSLGLAGVETQYFGPGTRLLVL.

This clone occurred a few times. CDR3 nucleotide sequence: TGTGCCAGCAGCTTAGCCAGGGCGCGGACCGGGGAGCTGTTTTTT. Its protein is CASSLARARTGELFF. This chain uses TRBV7-9 with TRBJ2-2; weak D call: TRBD1 (5 bases). V lost 0 bases and J 5 bases, leaving 10 bases between the germline ends. The CDR3 covers 15 residues. Germline-derived CDR1 and CDR2 are SEHNR and FQNEAQ (reference sequence).

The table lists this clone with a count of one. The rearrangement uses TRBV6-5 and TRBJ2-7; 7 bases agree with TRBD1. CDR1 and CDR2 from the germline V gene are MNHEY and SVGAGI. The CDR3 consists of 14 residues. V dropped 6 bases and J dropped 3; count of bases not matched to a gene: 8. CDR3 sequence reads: CASRGTGEFYEQYF. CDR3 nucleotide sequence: TGTGCCAGCAGGGGAACAGGGGAGTTCTACGAGCAGTACTTC.

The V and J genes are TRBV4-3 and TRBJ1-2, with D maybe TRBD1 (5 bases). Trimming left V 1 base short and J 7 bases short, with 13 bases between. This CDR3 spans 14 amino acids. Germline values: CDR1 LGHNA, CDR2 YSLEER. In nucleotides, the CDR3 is TGCGCCAGCAGCCAAGCTGGGGGTAAGGGTGGCTACACCTTC. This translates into CASSQAGGKGGYTF.

The CDR3 loop reads CASSVGPGKNTEAFF. The CDR3 DNA reads TGTGCCAGCAGCGTAGGCCCCGGAAAGAACACTGAAGCTTTCTTT. J is TRBJ1-1 and V is TRBV9, with D hard to call. V was clipped by 0 bases and J by 1 base, with 10 bases between them. The germline gives CDR1 SGDLS, CDR2 YYNGEE. CDR3 length equals 15 residues.